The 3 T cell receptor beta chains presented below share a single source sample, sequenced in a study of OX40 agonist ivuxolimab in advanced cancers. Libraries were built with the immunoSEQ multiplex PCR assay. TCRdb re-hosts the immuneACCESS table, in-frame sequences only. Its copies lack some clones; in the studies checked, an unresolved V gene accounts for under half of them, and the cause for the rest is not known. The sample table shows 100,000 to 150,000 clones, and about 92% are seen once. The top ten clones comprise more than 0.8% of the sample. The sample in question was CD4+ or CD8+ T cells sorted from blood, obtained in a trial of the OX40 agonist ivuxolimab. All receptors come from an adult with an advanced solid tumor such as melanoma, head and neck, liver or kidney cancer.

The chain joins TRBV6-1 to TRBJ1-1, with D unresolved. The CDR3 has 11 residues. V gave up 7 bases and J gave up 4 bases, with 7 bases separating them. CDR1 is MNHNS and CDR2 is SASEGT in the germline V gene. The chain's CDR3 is CASKGFTEAFF. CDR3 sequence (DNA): TGTGCCAGCAAAGGGTTCACTGAAGCTTTCTTT.

This CDR3 is CASRGEENYNEQFF. In DNA form, the CDR3 reads TGTGCCAGCAGGGGGGAGGAGAACTACAATGAGCAGTTCTTC. The chain has TRBV5-6 and TRBJ2-1, with D tentatively TRBD2 (6 bases). The germline CDR1 and CDR2 sequences are SGHDT and YYEEEE. V was shortened by 5 bases and J by 3 bases, with 12 bases between the two germline ends. The CDR3 is 14 residues long.

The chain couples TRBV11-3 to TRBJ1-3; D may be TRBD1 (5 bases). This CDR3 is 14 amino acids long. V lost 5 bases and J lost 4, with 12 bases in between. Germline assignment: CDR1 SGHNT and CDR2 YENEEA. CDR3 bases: TGTGCCAGCAGCGGCAGGGATCGCGGAAACACCATATATTTT. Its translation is CASSGRDRGNTIYF.